This TCR beta chain originates from a study of cytomegalovirus exposure and HLA in healthy donors (dated by TCRdb to about 2017). Turning to the overall study: An earlier analysis of some 620 of the donors reported approximately 260 Gb of sequence data and roughly 120 million unique TCR beta sequences obtained from about 179 million T cells. Roughly 300 gigabases of sequencing data and around 80 million unique TCR sequences made up an early release that covered about 640 HLA-typed donors. The genetic ancestry cluster associated with self-reported Caucasian donors included 81% of the 398 genotyped donors. The study aimed to test whether cataloging public T cell receptors could reveal signatures of past pathogen exposure. Using immunosequencing, the study profiled T cell repertoires from around 680 subjects and related those repertoires to cytomegalovirus serostatus. A separate validation cohort of more than 100 different subjects was used in addition to the roughly 720-subject first cohort. To predict cytomegalovirus infection status, the study combined high-throughput TCR immunosequencing, statistical association of individual TCRs with disease status, and machine learning. In a later analysis, previously published TCR beta repertoires from 600 to 850 donors were re-analyzed and high-resolution HLA genotyping was added so that TCR occurrence patterns could be studied. Rather than drawing on any new phenotypic data, the later analysis identified candidate immune exposures from TCR beta sequences and the way those sequences occurred across donors. An earlier analysis of approximately 580 of the donors used high-throughput TCR beta sequencing to judge whether each TCR beta V gene segment behaved as functional or pseudogenic. Alongside the repertoire data, information on donor age, sex, ethnicity and CMV serostatus was compiled. A later genetic analysis used genome-wide SNP genotypes for about three fifths of the roughly 700 donors, treating that subset as a discovery cohort. All discovery cohort repertoires had been generated on a single sequencing platform. HLA typing covered class I and class II loci at four-digit resolution. Typing coverage differed by locus: A, B, C, DRB1 and DQB1 were typed in about 629-630 donors, DQA1 in roughly 510, DPA1 in 600 to 610, and DPB1 in just under 490. Five DR-DQ haplotypes were handled as single units for association and clustering, since linkage in the cohort was strong. Among roughly 370 genotyped donors of the cohort, an average of 235,054 unique TCR beta nucleotide sequences were sequenced per donor, around 18% of them non-productive. What the authors observed across the whole study: Because HLA typing was missing for some donors at each locus, association tests included only the typed subset. A further reported finding was that TCR beta sequences accurately predicted the HLA-A and HLA-B alleles for most subjects in the first cohort. Three of the identified cytomegalovirus-associated TCR beta chains were confirmed in vitro to be specific for cytomegalovirus antigens. According to a later analysis, parvovirus B19, influenza, CMV and Epstein-Barr virus appeared linked to several top co-occurrence clusters. Strong co-occurrence of HLA alleles, especially DR and DQ, made assigning TCR associations to individual alleles difficult. An earlier analysis of 587 of the donors showed that most TCR beta V segments appeared in productive rearrangements either about 87% or about 30% of the time, which broadly matched IMGT annotations. In this cohort, only TCR beta chains were sequenced, and detectable features were limited by the absence of alpha or paired-chain data. Linkage disequilibrium might explain the correlated functional status among segregating V segments, but an unknown experimental factor could not be excluded. In a later analysis, HLA-associated TCR beta chains showed more clonal expansion and lower generation probabilities than non-associated chains that were equally common. The study listed approximately 150 TCR beta chains as associated with cytomegalovirus. A cluster of highly shared sequence variants was judged likely to represent a technical artifact of the sequencing pipeline. According to a later analysis, TCR association rates differed among HLA loci, with DRB1 alleles showing the most associated TCRs and HLA-C alleles showing the fewest. It was suggested by the authors that the approach could potentially be generalized to other disease states and immunological phenotypes. In a later analysis, some 18,000 TCR beta sequences were associated with specific HLA alleles at a false discovery rate of 0.05. According to a later analysis, most CMV-associated TCR beta chains appeared to be HLA-restricted, and the HLA associations seemed to be driven largely by CMV exposure. A later genetic analysis reported fewer N-insertions in productive TCRs among donors in an Asian-associated ancestry cluster than the 666-donor mean. CMV serostatus was the only immune exposure information available for the cohort. Because counts were too low, some 17 rarely observed V segments, including chromosome 9 orphons, were excluded from the earlier analysis of about 500 of the donors. While some public TCRs were present in many individuals, most TCR sequences turned up only very rarely across donors. The presence/absence analyses assumed that sequencing depth was roughly uniform across donors, and that assumption may not be true. In both the original and validation cohorts, the classifier was reported to diagnose cytomegalovirus status with high specificity and sensitivity. Some IMGT-functional V segments, including TRBV6-2 and TRBV6-3, could not be distinguished by the 87-base-pair reads and were therefore excluded. V-gene and J-gene trimming of TCR beta chains was associated with a missense DCLRE1C variant in a later genetic analysis, and the association was replicated in an independent cohort.

Worth noting for this clone: Its recognized antigen is unknown. Per-base quality was not reported, and no clone a single base away is much larger than it.

In total, more than 500 healthy bone marrow donors made up the cohort. All cohort members were sampled while nominally healthy, although unrecorded immune exposures were likely present. The donor was CMV seronegative and belonged to the group of 352 seronegative cohort members. Each donor provided a peripheral blood sample, and peripheral blood mononuclear cells were used for TCR beta sequencing. The Qiagen DNeasy Blood Extraction Kit was used to extract genomic DNA from the blood cell samples. V is reduced by 6 bases and J by 8 bases, leaving a spacing of 17 bases between them. The CDR3 goes from the cysteine to the phenylalanine over 13 residues. CDR3 DNA only is kept here, 39 bases in frame from base 1. CDR1 SGHDT and CDR2 YYEEEE are derived from the germline V gene. Library construction relied on the immunoSEQ multiplex PCR assay. The multiplex PCR relied on a mix of 60 forward primers for TCR Vbeta segments and 13 reverse primers for TCR Jbeta segments. The CDR3 region of rearranged TCR beta genes was amplified from genomic DNA by a multiplex PCR assay. The Illumina HiSeq System was used to sequence the amplified TCR beta libraries as 87-base-pair reads. The published analysis was carried out like this. Across the 500 to 700 repertoires, a later analysis counted 75 million to 90 million unique TCR beta chains, around 11 million of which were shared by at least two donors. A nearest-neighbor algorithm error-corrected the raw reads and collapsed the reads into unique sequences, merging closely related sequences to remove PCR and sequencing errors. Alignment of CDR3 sequences to IMGT reference sequences was used to assign V, D and J gene segments. For a sequence to be retained, a match of at least six nucleotides to both a V gene segment and a J gene segment was required. Rearrangements were called productive when the CDR3 lacked stop codons and stayed in frame with V and J; all others were non-productive. CDR3 was defined by IMGT convention, running from the second conserved V-encoded cysteine to the conserved J-encoded phenylalanine. The earlier analysis of about 610 of the donors excluded any sequence lacking an unambiguous match to a single V gene segment. An earlier analysis of 500 to 600 of the donors classified V segments as functional when productive rearrangements were above 56.7% and as segregating when the standard deviation between donors was above 5%. A statistical classification framework was built for diagnosing cytomegalovirus status from the catalog of TCR beta chain sequences. In a later analysis, TCR nucleotide sequences were compared against IMGT/GENE-DB human TR gene sequences so that V and J genes could be assigned. In a later analysis, CDR3 sequences and most-parsimonious VDJ recombination scenarios were assigned using the TCRdist pipeline. In a later analysis, every TCR beta chain was defined by the combination of its CDR3 amino acid sequence and its V-gene family, and reads without a unique V-gene family were dropped. A later analysis removed several hundred highly shared, low-generation-probability nucleotide sequences to deal with suspected cross-contamination and a sequencing artifact. In a later analysis, a clonal expansion index was calculated for each public chain from normalized within-repertoire ranks of inferred template counts. In a later analysis, generation probabilities were computed with a VDJ recombination model fitted to out-of-frame rearrangements, and the resulting probabilities were checked against IGoR. Hypergeometric tests were used in a later analysis to score TCR-TCR, TCR-HLA and TCR-CMV co-occurrence, with a repertoire-size bias correction applied to the TCR pairs. To estimate false discovery rates, a later analysis permuted the HLA or CMV assignments 20 times. A later analysis grouped co-occurring TCRs with DBSCAN, adding TCRdist sequence similarity when clustering within HLA-allele-positive subsets. For co-occurrence clustering, repertoires with fewer than 30,000 or more than 120,000 public chains were excluded, along with roughly five repertoires with anomalous nucleotide sharing. TCRdb mirrors the immuneACCESS table, restricted to in-frame sequences. Some clones are absent from its copies; in checked studies, under half trace to an unresolved V gene, and the reason for the others is unknown. V and J calls and clone size follow that table, whereas D and trimming were derived from the DNA. This sample comprises some 160,000 clones, 70% to 85% of them detected only once. The ten largest clones take up 1.5% to 2% of the sample.

The rearranged chain carries TRBV5-6 and TRBJ1-2, and the D gene may be TRBD1, 6 bases matching. This TCR was recovered from a woman under 40 in good health and CMV-seronegative. Source material: PBMCs. This receptor carries the CDR3 CASTLRGGGGYTF. The sequenced DNA: TGTGCCAGCACCCTGAGGGGGGGCGGAGGCTACACCTTC.